The 30 T cell receptor beta chains presented below share a single source sample, sequenced in a study of blood T cells in healthy people across ages. Primed by a sample-barcoded 5' primer and a J-beta primer mix, a second PCR proceeded for about 7 to 11 cycles. TCRdb reanalysed the 5' RACE reads using MiXCR and keeps one entry per CDR3 protein. The data hold some 710,000 distinct CDR3 sequences, with approximately 21% observed a single time. Specimen: blood. These receptors originate from a man in his 70s in good health.

This chain links TRBV10-3 with TRBJ1-4, with 7 nucleotides matching TRBD1. The ends lost 8 bases at V and 7 bases at J; junction bases unmatched: 7. This CDR3 is built from 13 residues. Germline lookup yields CDR1 ENHRY and CDR2 SYGVKD. CDR3 in DNA: TGTGCCATCGGGGAGACAGGGATTGAAAAACTGTTTTTT. It translates to CAIGETGIEKLFF.

The table lists this clonotype with a few counts. The J gene is TRBJ1-2, the V gene TRBV29-1; D unresolved. From germline, CDR1 is SQVTM and CDR2 ANQGSEA. CDR3 length: 11 residues. V lost 1 base and J lost 7, with 7 bases in between. CDR3 loop: CSVEVLSGYTF. The CDR3 DNA is TGCAGCGTTGAAGTATTGTCTGGCTACACCTTC.

The chain has TRBV29-1 and TRBJ1-2; weak D call: TRBD1 (6 bases). The germline V gene has CDR1 SQVTM and CDR2 ANQGSEA. V was pared by 5 bases and J by 7 bases, with 11 bases between. The CDR3 runs 11 residues. This chain's CDR3 is CSVYREGGYTF. The CDR3 nucleotides are TGCAGCGTTTACAGGGAGGGTGGCTACACCTTC.

V usage is TRBV5-4 and J usage is TRBJ2-1; the match to TRBD2 covers 10 bases. V was pared by 4 bases and J by 0 bases, with 4 bases of the junction left unmatched. CDR3 length equals 16 residues. Germline loops: CDR1 SGHNT, CDR2 YYREEE (reference sequence). The CDR3 sequence: CASSRRLAGSYNEQFF. The DNA for the CDR3 is TGTGCCAGCAGCCGACGACTAGCGGGCTCCTACAATGAGCAGTTCTTC.

In this sample, this clonotype turned up a few times. This chain uses TRBV29-1 with TRBJ2-4; 9 nucleotides line up with TRBD1. Germline loops: CDR1 SQVTM, CDR2 ANQGSEA. CDR3 length: 14 residues. Trimming took 1 base from V and 9 from J; bases not matched to a gene: 7. The CDR3 DNA is TGCAGCGTTGAAGGGGGGACAGGGCCCCCCATTCAGTACTTC. Encoded protein: CSVEGGTGPPIQYF.

In DNA, the CDR3 is TGCAGTGCTAGAGGGGGGACAGGGGCCGGCGGCTACACCTTC. Translating it yields CSARGGTGAGGYTF. The chain joins TRBV20-1 to TRBJ1-2; TRBD1 aligns across 10 bases. Per germline, CDR1 DFQATT and CDR2 SNEGSKA (reference sequence). The J segment lost 8 bases and the V segment lost 1 base, leaving 7 bases of the junction unmatched. This CDR3 has 14 amino acids.

J is TRBJ1-5 and V is TRBV10-3; D is possibly TRBD1 (5 bases). Trimming removed 8 bases at V and 4 bases at J, with 15 bases between. Germline values: CDR1 ENHRY, CDR2 SYGVKD. There are 14 residues in the CDR3. The CDR3 DNA reads TGTGCCATCGGGGGGGATTTCACTAATCAGCCCCAGCATTTT. Amino acid sequence: CAIGGDFTNQPQHF.

As concerns this clonotype: An end of the junction differs from the germline gene, which may be a read error. The chain employs TRBV12-3 or TRBV12-4 and TRBJ2-1, with TRBD2 matching over 8 bases. The CDR3 extends over 19 amino acids. The CDR3 DNA is TGTGCCGGCAGTTTATCAGGACCAGCGGGAGAGACTCCCACTAATGAGCAGTTCTTC. It encodes CAGSLSGPAGETPTNEQFF.

V and J are TRBV5-1 and TRBJ1-1, with a possible D match to TRBD1 (5 bases). V was clipped by 0 bases and J by 5 bases, with 11 bases between them. The germline CDR1 and CDR2 sequences are SGHRS and YFSETQ. CDR3 length: 14 amino acids. The CDR3 bases are TGCGCCAGCAGCTTGGAAGTGGAGGGGACTGAAGCTTTCTTT. It is translated as CASSLEVEGTEAFF. Complete variable domain (other parts from reference TRBV5-1 and TRBJ1-1): KAGVTQTPRYLIKTRGQQVTLSCSPISGHRSVSWYQQTPGQGLQFLFEYFSETQRNKGNFPGRFSGRQFSNSRSEMNVSTLELGDSALYLCASSLEVEGTEAFFGQGTRLTVV.

Turning to this clonotype: At one of its ends the junction is not consistent with the germline gene, which may arise from a read error. The chain joins TRBV20-1 to TRBJ2-5, with no clear D. The CDR3 has 11 residues. Germline V gene sequence: CDR1 DFQATT, CDR2 SNEGSKA (reference sequence). CDR3 nucleotide sequence: TGCAGTGCTGGCCCCCCAGCACTCCCGTTCTTC. This encodes CSAGPPALPFF.

This clonotype was detected only a few times. The J gene is TRBJ1-1, the V gene TRBV27, with D possibly TRBD1 on 5 matching bases. CDR1 is MNHEY, CDR2 SMNVEV, per germline (reference sequence). The ends were cut back, 7 bases at V and 11 bases at J, with 20 bases in the middle. This CDR3 spans 13 amino acids. The CDR3 bases are TGTGCCAGCACACGGGACTATGGTGGTGAGGCTTTCTTT. As protein: CASTRDYGGEAFF.

The chain has TRBV2 and TRBJ2-1; D perhaps matches TRBD2 (7 bases). This CDR3 has 15 amino acids. V lost 6 bases and J 5 bases, leaving 17 bases between the germline ends. Germline V CDR1 and CDR2: SNHLY, FYNNEI. The CDR3 nucleotides are TGTGCCAGCAGCAAAGATCGAGGGGGGGACAATGAGCAGTTCTTC. Translated: CASSKDRGGDNEQFF.

This clonotype was seen a few times. The genes are TRBV5-1 and TRBJ2-3; D gene ambiguous. The CDR3 extends over 14 amino acids. Trimming took 6 bases from V and 0 from J, leaving 11 bases between them. Germline V gives CDR1 SGHRS, CDR2 YFSETQ. The CDR3, as DNA: TGCGCCAGCACCCTCCAAGATAGCACAGATACGCAGTATTTT. Its translation is CASTLQDSTDTQYF.

This rearrangement joins TRBV9 to TRBJ2-2, with 9 bases identical to TRBD2. Unmatched junction bases numbered 9, after V lost 0 bases and J lost 3 bases. CDR1 SGDLS and CDR2 YYNGEE come from the germline V gene. The CDR3 extends over 18 amino acids. In DNA, the CDR3 is TGTGCCAGCAGCGTAGATCCTAGCGGGGCCACATACACCGGGGAGCTGTTTTTT. Residues: CASSVDPSGATYTGELFF.

V usage is TRBV13 and J usage is TRBJ2-7, with D perhaps matching TRBD2 (5 bases). Germline V gene lookup returns CDR1 PRHDT and CDR2 FYEKMQ (reference sequence). V lost 5 bases and J lost 2, with 16 bases in between. This CDR3 has 15 residues. CDR3 DNA sequence: TGTGCCAGCAGCCTGTCGCCGGACTTTCCCTACGAGCAGTACTTC. It translates to CASSLSPDFPYEQYF.

The chain combines TRBV5-1 with TRBJ1-1; tentative D call: TRBD1 (6 bases). The V end was cut by 5 bases, the J end by 1 base, with 15 bases between. The CDR3 totals 15 residues. Per germline, CDR1 SGHRS and CDR2 YFSETQ. CDR3 DNA: TGCGCCAGCAGACCTACCGGGACAACGAACACTGAAGCTTTCTTT. This gives the protein CASRPTGTTNTEAFF.

Turning to this clonotype: Sequence at one end of the junction differs from germline and may be a read error. The chain is built from TRBV6-5 and TRBJ1-1, with 7 bases identical to TRBD1. CDR1 and CDR2 from the germline V gene are MNHEY and SVGAGI. The CDR3 totals 15 residues. CDR3 bases: TGTGCCAGCAGGTCCGAGGGGGCGATGAACACTGGAGCTTTCTTT. Amino acids: CASRSEGAMNTGAFF.

This clonotype was observed a few times. The chain is built from TRBV7-9 and TRBJ2-5; a weak D match, TRBD1 (5 bases). The CDR3 consists of 13 residues. Between the trimmed V and J ends, which lost 5 bases and 2 bases, there was a span of 9 bases. Per the germline V gene, CDR1 is SEHNR and CDR2 is FQNEAQ (reference sequence). The CDR3 sequence: CASSQQEQETQYF. The CDR3 region has the DNA TGTGCCAGCAGCCAACAGGAACAAGAGACCCAGTACTTC.

The genes are TRBV15 and TRBJ2-2; no clear D gene. CDR1 LNHNV and CDR2 YYDKDF come from the germline V gene (reference sequence). The CDR3 sequence is 16 residues long. V dropped 3 bases and J dropped 5 bases, with 16 bases sitting between them. The CDR3 protein is CATSSRKGIGTGELFF. For the CDR3, the DNA is TGTGCCACCAGCAGCAGAAAAGGAATAGGAACCGGGGAGCTGTTTTTT.

The chain has TRBV20-1 and TRBJ2-7, with D unresolved. CDR1 and CDR2 (germline): DFQATT, SNEGSKA (reference sequence). The CDR3 spans 14 residues. The CDR3 is CSSNDAASSYEQYF. The CDR3 DNA reads TGCAGCTCGAATGACGCGGCTAGCTCCTACGAGCAGTACTTC.

The rearrangement links TRBV6-2 or TRBV6-3 to TRBJ2-1; D remains unclear. Trimming took off 10 bases at V and 2 bases at J, with 15 bases between the two ends. The CDR3 length is 14 residues. Germline V gene data show CDR1 as MNHEY and CDR2 as SVGEGT. CDR3 loop: CATWVPSAYNEQFF. Written as DNA, the CDR3 is TGTGCCACCTGGGTCCCCTCCGCCTACAATGAGCAGTTCTTC.

This clonotype showed up just a few times. The rearrangement joins TRBV20-1 to TRBJ2-1, with 8 bases that match TRBD2. Germline CDR1 is DFQATT and CDR2 is SNEGSKA (reference sequence). This CDR3 spans 15 amino acids. Trimming cost V 2 bases and J 1 base; bases outside gene matches: 4. The CDR3 here is CSARLKRGSYNEQFF. As DNA, the CDR3 is TGCAGTGCTAGACTCAAGCGGGGGTCCTACAATGAGCAGTTCTTC.

A note on this clonotype: Because the CDR3 is missing its conserved closing phenylalanine or tryptophan, this is likely a read error. No DNA is shown, since the ends of the CDR3 on it are uncertain; the CDR3 is the one TCRdb lists. The genes are TRBV21-1 and TRBJ2-7. TRBV21-1 is a pseudogene. The CDR3 numbers 8 amino acids, ends counted. CDR3 in amino acids: CASSKEVD.

This clonotype was seen more than once but under ten times. The chain joins TRBV29-1 to TRBJ2-5; D is perhaps TRBD1 (6 bases). The J call could be wrong; TRBJ2-7 is a better fit for the DNA end. The germline V gene encodes CDR1 SQVTM and CDR2 ANQGSEA. CDR3 length: 12 amino acids. This CDR3 is CSVAQGPYEQYV. DNA for the CDR3: TGCAGCGTTGCACAGGGCCCCTACGAGCAGTACGTC.

This sequence joins TRBV5-1 and TRBJ1-3, with D perhaps matching TRBD1 (5 bases). Germline CDR1 reads SGHRS; CDR2 reads YFSETQ. Trimming took off 8 bases at V and 2 bases at J, with 14 bases between the two ends. This CDR3 has 14 residues. The CDR3 DNA follows: TGCGCCAGTACGGCTGGGGGGGCTGGAAACACCATATATTTT. It is translated as CASTAGGAGNTIYF.

This clonotype came up many times. V gene TRBV20-1 combines with J gene TRBJ2-3; TRBD2 agrees at 14 bases. CDR1 and CDR2 (germline): DFQATT, SNEGSKA (reference sequence). This CDR3 contains 16 residues. J lost 6 bases, V lost 0 bases, and 5 bases had no gene match. The DNA of the CDR3 is TGCAGTGCTAGAGATCCCCGGACTAGCGGGAGGGATACGCAGTATTTT. Amino acid sequence: CSARDPRTSGRDTQYF.

V gene TRBV20-1 combines with J gene TRBJ2-3; no firm D call. Germline V lookup: CDR1 DFQATT, CDR2 SNEGSKA (reference sequence). CDR3 size: 14 residues. V was pared by 2 bases and J by 1 base, with 10 bases between. The CDR3 here is CSARSTRGTDTQYF. CDR3 in DNA: TGCAGTGCTAGATCGACAAGGGGCACAGATACGCAGTATTTT.

This clonotype was seen a handful of times. The rearrangement uses TRBV19 and TRBJ2-5, with D perhaps being TRBD1 or TRBD2 (6 bases each). This CDR3 is 13 amino acids long. Germline CDR1 reads LNHDA; CDR2 reads SQIVND (reference sequence). Trimming removed 4 bases at V and 1 base at J, with 7 bases between. The CDR3: CASSTGAQETQYF. CDR3 in DNA: TGTGCCAGTAGTACGGGGGCCCAAGAGACCCAGTACTTC.

The chain has TRBV27 and TRBJ1-6, with D perhaps TRBD1 (5 bases). The CDR3 consists of 15 residues. Germline-derived CDR1 and CDR2 are MNHEY and SMNVEV (reference sequence). Trimming removed 5 bases from V and 13 bases from J, with 21 bases in between. CDR3 bases: TGTGCCAGCAGTACGCCCAGGGAAAGCGGTTCCCCCCTCCACTTT. Amino acid sequence: CASSTPRESGSPLHF.

The V and J genes are TRBV7-8 and TRBJ2-2, with D possibly TRBD2 on 5 matching bases. CDR3 size: 14 residues. Germline V gene data show CDR1 as SGHVS and CDR2 as FQNEAQ. The ends were cut back, 3 bases at V and 5 bases at J, with 10 bases in the middle. CDR3 in DNA: TGTGCCAGCAGCTTTGGGAGTGGAACCGGGGAGCTGTTTTTT. This sequence encodes CASSFGSGTGELFF.